The source of this T cell receptor beta chain is a study of cytomegalovirus exposure and HLA in healthy donors. On the study more broadly: Genotyping showed around 81% of roughly 400 donors falling in the Caucasian-associated ancestry cluster. General study findings and limits: 164 TCR beta chains were listed as cytomegalovirus-associated. A later analysis found that most CMV-associated TCR beta chains appeared HLA-restricted.

On this clone: Its antigen is unknown.

The CDR3 totals 12 residues. Germline lookup yields CDR1 LGHNT and CDR2 FRNRAP. Between the trimmed V and J ends, which lost 6 bases and 2 bases, there was a span of 7 bases. Researchers ran the PCR with 60 Vbeta and 13 Jbeta primers. Sequencing was performed with immunoSEQ multiplex PCR; in TCRdb, only in-frame clones are kept and a portion is missing. Here the sample spans hundreds of thousands of clones, around 90% being singletons. Each donor's status was that of a healthy bone marrow donor. The material sequenced was PBMCs. The clonotype was recovered from a young woman in good health and CMV-seronegative. The V gene is TRBV12-5, the J gene TRBJ2-5, with a weak D call TRBD2 (5 bases). CDR3 bases: TGTGCTAGTGGCCGGGGACAAGAGACCCAGTACTTC. The encoded protein is CASGRGQETQYF.